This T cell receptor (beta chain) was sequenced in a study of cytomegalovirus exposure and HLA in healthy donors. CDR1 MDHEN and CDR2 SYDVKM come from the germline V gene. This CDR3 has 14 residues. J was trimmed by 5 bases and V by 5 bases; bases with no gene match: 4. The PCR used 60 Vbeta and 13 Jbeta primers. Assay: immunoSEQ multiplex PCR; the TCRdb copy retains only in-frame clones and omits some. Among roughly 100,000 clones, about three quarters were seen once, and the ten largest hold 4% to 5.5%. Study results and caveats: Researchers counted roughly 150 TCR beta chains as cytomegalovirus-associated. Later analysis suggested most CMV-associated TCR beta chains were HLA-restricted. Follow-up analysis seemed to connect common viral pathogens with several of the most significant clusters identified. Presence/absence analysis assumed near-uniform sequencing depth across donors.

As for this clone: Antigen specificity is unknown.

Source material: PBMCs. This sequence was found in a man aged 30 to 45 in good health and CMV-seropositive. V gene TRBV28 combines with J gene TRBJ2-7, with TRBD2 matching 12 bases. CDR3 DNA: TGTGCCAGCAGTCAACGACTAGCGGGAGACGAGCAGTACTTC. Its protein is CASSQRLAGDEQYF.